This T cell receptor beta chain was sequenced during a study of T-cell reconstitution after alpha-beta-depleted transplantation in children. Whole-study findings and limits: It was surviving recipient T cells and thymic progenitors that gave some patients high TCRbeta diversity at day 60. As was reported, about two months after transplant, alpha-beta T cells came from several hundred expanded graft clones. Once a year had passed after transplant, T-cell counts and diversity came mostly from newly produced T cells.

This clonotype was counted between two and nine times. Its antigen is undetermined. For TCRbeta, the library was prepared with unique molecular identifiers. TCRdb reanalysed the PCR reads using MiXCR and keeps one entry per CDR3 protein. The repertoire holds some 310,000 distinct CDR3 sequences, with more than 20% as singletons. CDR3 length equals 12 residues. CDR1 SGHTA and CDR2 FQGNSA come from the germline V gene. V lost 6 bases, J lost 11 bases, and 14 bases lay in between. This material consisted of PBMCs, mostly from graft donor cells, taken 180 days after TCRalphabeta/CD19-depleted stem cell transplant. This clonotype originated in a male patient younger than 18 who had a stem cell transplant for acute lymphoblastic leukemia, so the T cells may come from the graft donor. The chain employs TRBV7-2 and TRBJ2-1, with D tentatively TRBD2 (6 bases). Here the CDR3 reads CASSFRRAQQFF. CDR3 coding DNA: TGTGCCAGCAGTTTTAGGAGGGCACAGCAGTTCTTC.